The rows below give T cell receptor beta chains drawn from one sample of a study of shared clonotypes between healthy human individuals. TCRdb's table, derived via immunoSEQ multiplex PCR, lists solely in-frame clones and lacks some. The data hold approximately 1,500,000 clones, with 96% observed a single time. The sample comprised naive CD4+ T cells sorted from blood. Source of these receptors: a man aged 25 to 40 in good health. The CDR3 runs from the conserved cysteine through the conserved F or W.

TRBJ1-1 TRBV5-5 CASTLGISAVREVTEAFF
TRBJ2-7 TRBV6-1 CASRLAGVDEQYF
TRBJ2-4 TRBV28 CASSLGQGNIQYF
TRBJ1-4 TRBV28 CASRQNGFDEKLFF
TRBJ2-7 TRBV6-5 CASSDGSYEQYF
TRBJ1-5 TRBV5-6 CASRRGSNQPQHF
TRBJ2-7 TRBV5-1 CASSFPGDEQYF
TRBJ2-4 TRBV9 CASSVTTGGDGNIQYF
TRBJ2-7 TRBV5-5 CASSLGGAGSYEQYF
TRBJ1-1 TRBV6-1 CASSATINTEAFF
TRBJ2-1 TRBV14 CASSLLDGLAAYNEQFF
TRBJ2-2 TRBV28 CASSLLSGGTGELFF
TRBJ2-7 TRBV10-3 CAISQSSGSIYEQYF
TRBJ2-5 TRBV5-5 CASSRAVGVGETQYF
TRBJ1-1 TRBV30 CAWEGGMGDRGRGNTEAFF
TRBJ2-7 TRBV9 CASSAGQGVYEQYF
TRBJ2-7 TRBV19 CASSIGRSYEQYF
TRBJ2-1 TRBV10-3 CAISPNSGGVYNEQFF
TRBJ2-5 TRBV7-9 CASSSKTGSDQKGETQYF
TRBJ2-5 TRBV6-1 CASIMTSGRWETQYF
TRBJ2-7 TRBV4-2 CASSPSGGRANEQYF
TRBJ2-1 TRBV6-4 CASSVHPGAYNEQFF
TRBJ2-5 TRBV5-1 CASKDGPQEETQYF
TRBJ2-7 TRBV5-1 CASSFSDRADEQYF
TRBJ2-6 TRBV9 CASSSIGSGANVLTF
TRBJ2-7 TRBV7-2 CASSGGGGLYEQYF
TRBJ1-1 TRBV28 CASSPTGGAATEAFF
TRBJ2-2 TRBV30 CARRTGYTGELFF
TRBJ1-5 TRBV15 CATSRVFGTLNQPQHF
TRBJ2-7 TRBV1 CTSSGGLAESYEQYF
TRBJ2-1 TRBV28 CASRQGGGYNEQFF
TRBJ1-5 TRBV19 CASSRGGNQPQHF
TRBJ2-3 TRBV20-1 CSARVTHTQYF
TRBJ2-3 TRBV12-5 CASGPGGTSTDTQYF
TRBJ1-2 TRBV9 CASSTLRGGYGYTF
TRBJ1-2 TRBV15 CATSRLSGLQNINYGYTF
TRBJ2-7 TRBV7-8 CASSPGLSYEQYF
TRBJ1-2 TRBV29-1 CSYEPGQGSGGYTF